This T cell receptor (beta chain) was sequenced in a study of T cell changes during pregnancy in multiple sclerosis. TCRdb keeps only in-frame clones here, not all; method: immunoSEQ multiplex PCR. The table lists roughly 30,000 clones, 89% of them singletons, with more than 6.5% in the top ten. This CDR3 has 14 amino acids. Trimming stripped 5 bases from V and 7 bases from J, with 15 bases between. Germline V CDR1 and CDR2: SEHNR, FQNEAQ (reference sequence). This sample comprised CD8+ T cells from peripheral blood mononuclear cells, obtained after pregnancy. The gene calls are TRBV7-9 and TRBJ1-5; maybe TRBD1 (6 bases). The receptor was isolated from a female donor with multiple sclerosis, enrolled in a pregnancy study. CDR3 in amino acids: CASSPGGRGQPQHF. The CDR3 nucleotides read TGTGCCAGCAGCCCGGGGGGGAGGGGGCAGCCCCAGCATTTT.